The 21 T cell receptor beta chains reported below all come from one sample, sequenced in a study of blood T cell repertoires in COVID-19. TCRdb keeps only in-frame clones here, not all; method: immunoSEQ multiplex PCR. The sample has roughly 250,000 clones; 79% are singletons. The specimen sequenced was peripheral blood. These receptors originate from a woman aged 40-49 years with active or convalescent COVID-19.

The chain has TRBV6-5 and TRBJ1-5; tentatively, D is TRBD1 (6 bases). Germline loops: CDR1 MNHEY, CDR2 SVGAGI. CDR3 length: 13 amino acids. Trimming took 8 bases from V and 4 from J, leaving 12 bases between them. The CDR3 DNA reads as TGTGCCAGCGCAAACAGGGAGAATCAGCCCCAGCATTTT. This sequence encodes CASANRENQPQHF.

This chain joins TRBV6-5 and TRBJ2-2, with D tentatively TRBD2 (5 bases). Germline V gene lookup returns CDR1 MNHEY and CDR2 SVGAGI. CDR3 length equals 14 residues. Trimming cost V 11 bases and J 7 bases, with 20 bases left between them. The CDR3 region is CALTPLAYGGELFF. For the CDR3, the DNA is TGTGCCTTAACCCCTTTAGCGTACGGCGGGGAGCTGTTTTTT.

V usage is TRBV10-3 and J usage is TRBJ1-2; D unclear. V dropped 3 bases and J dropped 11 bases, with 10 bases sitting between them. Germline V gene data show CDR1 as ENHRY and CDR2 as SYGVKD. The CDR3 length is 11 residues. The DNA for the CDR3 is TGTGCCATCAGTGAAGAGGGAAAATACACCTTC. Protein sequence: CAISEEGKYTF.

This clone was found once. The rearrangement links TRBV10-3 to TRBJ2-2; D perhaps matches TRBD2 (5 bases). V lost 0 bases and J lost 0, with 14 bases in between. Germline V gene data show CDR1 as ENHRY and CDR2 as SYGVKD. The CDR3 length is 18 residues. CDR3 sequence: CAISESSGTEANTGELFF. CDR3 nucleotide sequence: TGTGCCATCAGTGAGTCAAGTGGAACGGAGGCGAACACCGGGGAGCTGTTTTTT.

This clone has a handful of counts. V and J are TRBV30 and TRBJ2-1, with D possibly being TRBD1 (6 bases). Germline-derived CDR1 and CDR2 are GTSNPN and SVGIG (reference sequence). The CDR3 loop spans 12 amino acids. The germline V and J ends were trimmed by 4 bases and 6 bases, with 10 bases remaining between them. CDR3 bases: TGTGCCTGGACCACAGGGCCCAATGAGCAGTTCTTC. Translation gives CAWTTGPNEQFF.

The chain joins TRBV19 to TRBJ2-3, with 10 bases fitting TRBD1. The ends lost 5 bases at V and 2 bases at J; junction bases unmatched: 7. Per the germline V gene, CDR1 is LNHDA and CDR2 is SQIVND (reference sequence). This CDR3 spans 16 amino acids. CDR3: CASSQGQGTLTDTQYF. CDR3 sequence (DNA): TGTGCCAGTAGTCAGGGACAGGGGACCCTCACAGATACGCAGTATTTT.

In nucleotides, the CDR3 is TGTGCCAGCAGCCAAGGGAGGGGGAGCGAAAAACTGTTTTTT. Residues: CASSQGRGSEKLFF. The rearrangement links TRBV2 to TRBJ1-4; D possibly corresponds to TRBD1 (6 bases). This CDR3 has 14 residues. In germline, CDR1 is SNHLY, CDR2 FYNNEI. V was clipped by 6 bases and J by 8 bases, with 16 bases between them.

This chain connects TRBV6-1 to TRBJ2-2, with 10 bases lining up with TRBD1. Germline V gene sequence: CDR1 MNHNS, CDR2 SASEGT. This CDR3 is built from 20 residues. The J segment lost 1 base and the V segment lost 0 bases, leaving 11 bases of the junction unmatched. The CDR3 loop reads CASSEALLGQGRLNTGELFF. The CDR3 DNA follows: TGTGCCAGCAGTGAAGCGCTTCTGGGACAGGGGAGGTTGAACACCGGGGAGCTGTTTTTT.

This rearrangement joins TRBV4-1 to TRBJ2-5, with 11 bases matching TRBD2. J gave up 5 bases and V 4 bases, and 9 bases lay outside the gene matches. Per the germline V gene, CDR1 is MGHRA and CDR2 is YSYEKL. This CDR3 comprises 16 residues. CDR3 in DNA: TGCGCCAGCAGCCCAGGGACTAGCGGACTATTGGAGACCCAGTACTTC. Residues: CASSPGTSGLLETQYF.

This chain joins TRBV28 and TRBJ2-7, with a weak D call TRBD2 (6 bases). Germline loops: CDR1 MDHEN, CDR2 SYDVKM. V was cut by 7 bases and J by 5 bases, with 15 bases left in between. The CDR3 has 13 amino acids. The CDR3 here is CASTSGVRNEQYF. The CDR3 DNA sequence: TGTGCCAGCACTTCGGGAGTCCGGAACGAGCAGTACTTC. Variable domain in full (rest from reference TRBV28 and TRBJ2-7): DVKVTQSSRYLVKRTGEKVFLECVQDMDHENMFWYRQDPGLGLRLIYFSYDVKMKEKGDIPEGYSVSREKKERFSLILESASTNQTSMYLCASTSGVRNEQYFGPGTRLTVT.

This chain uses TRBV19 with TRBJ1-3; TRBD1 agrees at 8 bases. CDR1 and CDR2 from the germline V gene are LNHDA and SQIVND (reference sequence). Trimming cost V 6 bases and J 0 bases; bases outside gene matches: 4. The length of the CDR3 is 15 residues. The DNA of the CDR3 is TGTGCCAGTAGGACAGGGGCCCACTCTGGAAACACCATATATTTT. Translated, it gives CASRTGAHSGNTIYF.

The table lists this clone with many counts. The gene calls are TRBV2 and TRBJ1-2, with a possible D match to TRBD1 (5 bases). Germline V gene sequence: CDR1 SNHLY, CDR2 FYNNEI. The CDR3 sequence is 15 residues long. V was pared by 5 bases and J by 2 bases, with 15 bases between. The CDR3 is CASSNPGGNNYGYTF. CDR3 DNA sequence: TGTGCCAGCAGTAACCCCGGGGGGAACAACTATGGCTACACCTTC. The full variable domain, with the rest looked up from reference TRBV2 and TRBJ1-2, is EPEVTQTPSHQVTQMGQEVILRCVPISNHLYFYWYRQILGQKVEFLVSFYNNEISEKSEIFDDQFSVERPDGSNFTLKIRSTKLEDSAMYFCASSNPGGNNYGYTFGSGTRLTVV.

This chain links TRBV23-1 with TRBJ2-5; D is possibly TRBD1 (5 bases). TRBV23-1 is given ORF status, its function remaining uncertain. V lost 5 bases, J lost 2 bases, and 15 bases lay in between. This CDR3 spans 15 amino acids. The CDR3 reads CASSCGALGQETQYF. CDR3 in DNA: TGCGCCAGCAGTTGTGGGGCGCTTGGTCAAGAGACCCAGTACTTC.

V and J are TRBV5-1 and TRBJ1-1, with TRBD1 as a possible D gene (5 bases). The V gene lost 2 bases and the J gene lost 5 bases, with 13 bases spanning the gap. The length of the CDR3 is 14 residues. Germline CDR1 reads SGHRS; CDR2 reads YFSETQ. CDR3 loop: CASSFYRGDTEAFF. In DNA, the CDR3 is TGCGCCAGCAGCTTCTACCGGGGGGATACTGAAGCTTTCTTT.

This CDR3 reads CASSLASGSQETQYF. The CDR3 region has the DNA TGTGCCAGCAGCTTAGCTAGCGGTTCCCAAGAGACCCAGTACTTC. The chain employs TRBV7-9 and TRBJ2-5, with TRBD2 as a possible D gene (6 bases). Germline CDR1 is SEHNR and CDR2 is FQNEAQ (reference sequence). This CDR3 region has 15 residues. Trimming shortened V by 0 bases and J by 1 base, and 9 bases separated the two germline ends.

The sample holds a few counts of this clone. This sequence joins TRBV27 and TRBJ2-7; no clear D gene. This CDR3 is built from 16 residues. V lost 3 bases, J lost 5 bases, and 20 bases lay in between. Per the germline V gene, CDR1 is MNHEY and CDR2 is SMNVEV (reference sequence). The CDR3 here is CASSFRPGAKPDEQYF. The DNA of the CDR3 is TGTGCCAGCAGTTTTCGGCCAGGTGCTAAACCCGACGAGCAGTACTTC.

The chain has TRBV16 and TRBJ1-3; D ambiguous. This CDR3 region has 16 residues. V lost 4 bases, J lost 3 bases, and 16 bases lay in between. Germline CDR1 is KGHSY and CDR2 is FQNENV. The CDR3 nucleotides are TGTGCCAGCAGCCCACCAGACACGGCCGGTGGAAACACCATATATTTT. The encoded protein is CASSPPDTAGGNTIYF.

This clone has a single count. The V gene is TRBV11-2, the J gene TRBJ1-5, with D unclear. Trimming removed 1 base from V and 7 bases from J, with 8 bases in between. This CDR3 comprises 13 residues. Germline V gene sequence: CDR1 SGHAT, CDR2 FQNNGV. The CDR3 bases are TGTGCCAGCAGCTTAGTAGCGGAGCAGCCCCAGCATTTT. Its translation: CASSLVAEQPQHF.

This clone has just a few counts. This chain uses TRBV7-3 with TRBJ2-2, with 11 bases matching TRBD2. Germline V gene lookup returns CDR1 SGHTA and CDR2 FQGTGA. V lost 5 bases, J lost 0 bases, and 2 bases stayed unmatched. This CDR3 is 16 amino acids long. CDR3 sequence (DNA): TGTGCCAGCAGCCTGGGACTAGCGGCGAACACCGGGGAGCTGTTTTTT. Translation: CASSLGLAANTGELFF.

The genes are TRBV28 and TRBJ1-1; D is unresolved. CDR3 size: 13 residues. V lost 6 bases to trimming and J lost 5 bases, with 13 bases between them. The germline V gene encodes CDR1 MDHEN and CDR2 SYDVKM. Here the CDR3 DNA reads TGTGCCAGCAGGTGGGAGGGCTGGACTGAAGCTTTCTTT. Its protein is CASRWEGWTEAFF.

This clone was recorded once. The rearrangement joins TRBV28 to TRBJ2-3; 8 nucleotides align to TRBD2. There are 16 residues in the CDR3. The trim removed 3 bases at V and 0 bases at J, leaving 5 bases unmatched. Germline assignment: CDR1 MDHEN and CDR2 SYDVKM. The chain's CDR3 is CASSFSLAGSTDTQYF. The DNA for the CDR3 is TGTGCCAGCAGTTTCAGTTTAGCGGGGAGCACAGATACGCAGTATTTT.